One sample yielded the 2 T cell receptor beta chains listed below, sequenced in a study of regulatory T cells in long-lasting Graves disease. The time point here: persistent/refractory GD, antithyroid drugs over 5 years with positive TRAb. The TCR library used RNA extracted from PBMCs. HTBI primers from iRepertoire and Arm-PCR of CDR3 regions yielded the TCR beta libraries. In TCRdb, the multiplex PCR reads were re-called with MiXCR into one record per CDR3 protein. The data show 400,000 or so distinct CDR3 sequences, 23% seen once. The material sequenced was peripheral blood mononuclear cells (PBMCs), taken when the disease was refractory, from a patient treated with antithyroid drugs. Receptors were obtained from a female donor with Graves disease.

There are many counts of this clonotype. The chain links TRBV6-1 to TRBJ1-2, with D tentatively TRBD1 (5 bases). CDR3 length equals 13 residues. Germline V lookup: CDR1 MNHNS, CDR2 SASEGT. The germline V and J ends were trimmed by 6 bases and 7 bases, with 15 bases remaining between them. CDR3 bases: TGTGCCAGCAGCGACGGGGGGTATAGTGGCTACACCTTC. It specifies CASSDGGYSGYTF.

About this clonotype itself: This could be a read error, since a much larger clone is one nucleotide away. The chain carries TRBV7-2 and TRBJ1-2, with TRBD1 as a possible D gene (6 bases). V gave up 6 bases and J gave up 3 bases, with 20 bases separating them. The V gene's germline CDR1 is SGHTA and CDR2 FQGNSA. This CDR3 region has 16 residues. CDR3 DNA: TGTGCCAGCAGGTTCCCAATACAGGGTGGAGACTATGGCTACACCTTC. Protein product: CASRFPIQGGDYGYTF.